This TCR beta chain was obtained from a study of shared clonotypes between healthy human individuals. Germline loops: CDR1 SGHRS, CDR2 YFSETQ. The CDR3 sequence is 14 residues long. V lost 0 bases, J lost 3 bases, and 7 bases lay in between. On this clone: Other DNA sequences within the sample encode an identical CDR3.

Into CD45RA+ naive and CD45RA-negative memory subsets, the CD4+ cells were split. Data came from immunoSEQ multiplex PCR; TCRdb stores just in-frame clones and leaves some out. The table lists about 2.4 million clones, roughly nine tenths of them singletons. The sequence derives from a man aged 18 to 30 in good health. The chain combines TRBV5-1 with TRBJ1-5; D is unclear. What was sequenced was naive CD4+ T cells sorted from blood. Subset noted: CD45RA+ positively selected. The CDR3 is CASSLGISNQPQHF. The CDR3 bases are TGCGCCAGCAGCTTGGGGATCTCCAATCAGCCCCAGCATTTT.